The sequence of this T cell receptor (beta chain) was determined in a study of blood T cell repertoires in COVID-19. Germline lookup yields CDR1 LGHDT and CDR2 YNNKEL (reference sequence). With 6 bases removed from V and 2 bases from J, the gap between germline ends came to 19 bases. This CDR3 comprises 16 residues. This clone turned up a few times. In the original processing: It was from reference gene primer amplification that nucleated cell counts were estimated. Profiling relied on immunoSEQ multiplex PCR, and the TCRdb table lists in-frame clones only, not all of them. V and J calls and clone size are given by that table; D and trimming were obtained from the DNA. The sample lists approximately 260,000 clones; approximately 84% were seen once.

The V call is TRBV3-1 (or the pseudogene TRBV3-2), the J call TRBJ1-2; D possibly corresponds to TRBD1 (6 bases). The sequence derives from a human donor in a cohort sampled during active COVID-19. Sequenced: peripheral blood. The CDR3 loop reads CASRQGGGLANYGYTF. The CDR3 DNA reads TGTGCCAGCAGACAGGGTGGGGGCCTAGCCAACTATGGCTACACCTTC.